These 13 T cell receptor beta chains share one sample of origin, sequenced in a study of beta chain features in type 1 diabetes. Expressed TCRB transcripts were sequenced because the isolated RNA had all been reverse transcribed beforehand. Data came from immunoSEQ multiplex PCR; TCRdb stores just in-frame clones and leaves some out. The repertoire holds about 240,000 clones, with roughly 14% as singletons. Their recognized antigens are unknown. Points from the study as a whole: Within each of all four CD4+ subsets, Type 1 diabetes patients had TCRB CDR3s that were moderately but significantly shorter.

Sequenced input: naive CD4+ T cells from blood. These receptors came from a man aged 25-45 years with type 1 diabetes.

This clone was observed a few times. The V gene is TRBV6-6, the J gene TRBJ2-3, with a possible D match to TRBD2 (6 bases). This CDR3 contains 15 residues. Trimming pared 2 bases from V and 4 bases from J, leaving 13 bases between. Per germline, CDR1 MNHNY and CDR2 SVGAGI (reference sequence). This CDR3 reads CASSYLGGEADTQYF. Written as DNA, the CDR3 is TGTGCCAGCAGTTACCTCGGGGGAGAAGCAGATACGCAGTATTTT.

This chain joins TRBV11-2 and TRBJ1-1; 7 bases agree with TRBD1. Trimming removed 4 bases from V and 10 bases from J; junction bases left unmatched: 9. This CDR3 has 13 amino acids. Germline-derived CDR1 and CDR2 are SGHAT and FQNNGV. CDR3 residues: CASSSIERTGAFF. The CDR3 coding sequence is TGTGCCAGCAGCTCAATTGAGCGGACAGGAGCTTTCTTT.

The chain uses TRBV27 and TRBJ2-7; 12 bases match TRBD2. After removal of 5 bases from V and 2 bases from J, the junction contained 4 bases not matched to a gene. This CDR3 is 15 amino acids long. Looked up from germline, CDR1 is MNHEY and CDR2 is SMNVEV (reference sequence). The CDR3, as DNA: TGTGCCAGCAGTATCAGGACTAGCGGGACCTACGAGCAGTACTTC. Translated, it gives CASSIRTSGTYEQYF.

This clone was found a few times. This sequence joins TRBV6-5 and TRBJ2-7, with 12 nucleotides matching TRBD2. V shed 6 bases, J shed 3 bases, and the junction held 3 bases outside the gene matches. Germline V gene data show CDR1 as MNHEY and CDR2 as SVGAGI. The CDR3 length is 14 residues. CDR3: CASRSSGGDYEQYF. The DNA of the CDR3 is TGTGCCAGCAGATCTAGCGGGGGGGACTACGAGCAGTACTTC.

The chain recombines TRBV7-9 with TRBJ1-1; D possibly corresponds to TRBD1 (5 bases). Trimming removed 3 bases from V and 9 bases from J, with 17 bases in between. CDR1 is SEHNR and CDR2 is FQNEAQ in the germline V gene (reference sequence). The CDR3 is 14 amino acids. This chain's CDR3 is CASSFREHGGKAFF. CDR3 coding DNA: TGTGCCAGCAGCTTCCGAGAGCACGGGGGGAAAGCTTTCTTT.

This clone was observed a few times. The chain combines TRBV11-2 with TRBJ2-1; 8 nucleotides line up with TRBD2. Germline CDR1 is SGHAT and CDR2 is FQNNGV. J lost 1 base, V lost 5 bases, and 4 bases had no gene match. CDR3 length: 15 amino acids. The CDR3 spells CASSLGGESYNEQFF. The CDR3, as DNA: TGTGCCAGCAGCCTCGGGGGGGAGTCCTACAATGAGCAGTTCTTC.

In its sample, this clone was seen a few times. The chain links TRBV10-3 to TRBJ1-5; 7 nucleotides line up with TRBD1. CDR3 length equals 17 residues. The V gene end was trimmed by 0 bases and the J gene end by 5 bases; junction bases not matched to a gene: 10. Germline V gene data show CDR1 as ENHRY and CDR2 as SYGVKD. The CDR3 spells CAISESTRGTGDQPQHF. DNA for the CDR3: TGTGCCATCAGTGAGTCGACTAGGGGCACAGGGGATCAGCCCCAGCATTTT.

This sequence joins TRBV4-1 and TRBJ2-1; 12 positions agree with TRBD2. The germline V gene encodes CDR1 MGHRA and CDR2 YSYEKL. This CDR3 contains 17 residues. The trim removed 1 base at V and 9 bases at J, leaving 10 bases unmatched. The CDR3 sequence is CASSQARTSGISGEQFF. CDR3 in DNA: TGCGCCAGCAGCCAAGCTAGGACTAGCGGGATAAGCGGTGAGCAGTTCTTC.

V gene TRBV5-1 combines with J gene TRBJ2-5; 7 bases fit TRBD2. Germline lookup yields CDR1 SGHRS and CDR2 YFSETQ. The CDR3 covers 13 residues. J lost 5 bases, V lost 4 bases, and 5 bases had no gene match. The CDR3 region is CASSPGLGETQYF. CDR3 nucleotide sequence: TGCGCCAGCAGCCCCGGACTAGGGGAGACCCAGTACTTC. Using reference TRBV5-1 and TRBJ2-5 for the parts outside the CDR3, the full variable domain is KAGVTQTPRYLIKTRGQQVTLSCSPISGHRSVSWYQQTPGQGLQFLFEYFSETQRNKGNFPGRFSGRQFSNSRSEMNVSTLELGDSALYLCASSPGLGETQYFGPGTRLLVL.

This clone was detected a few times. V gene TRBV10-1 combines with J gene TRBJ2-1; 9 positions match TRBD1. Germline CDR1 and CDR2: WNHNN and SYGVQD (reference sequence). This CDR3 comprises 16 residues. With 5 bases clipped from V and 8 bases from J, the junction kept 13 bases outside the gene matches. This chain's CDR3 is CASSIGTGLLIDEQFF. The CDR3 DNA is TGCGCCAGCAGTATCGGGACAGGGCTTCTCATCGATGAGCAGTTCTTC.

The rearrangement links TRBV30 to TRBJ2-3, with 8 bases identical to TRBD2. V was clipped by 1 base and J by 6 bases; unmatched bases: 6. CDR1 is GTSNPN and CDR2 is SVGIG in the germline V gene (reference sequence). The CDR3 has 14 residues. CDR3 sequence reads: CAWSGQAGEDTQYF. CDR3 in DNA: TGTGCCTGGAGTGGTCAAGCGGGGGAGGATACGCAGTATTTT.

This clone was picked up a small number of times. The chain joins TRBV6-4 to TRBJ2-5; 9 bases are a match to TRBD1. V gave up 6 bases and J gave up 1 base; unmatched junction bases: 3. The germline gives CDR1 MRHNA, CDR2 SNTAGT. The CDR3 has 14 residues. This CDR3 reads CASRRDRAQETQYF. The DNA of the CDR3 is TGTGCCAGCAGACGGGACAGGGCCCAAGAGACCCAGTACTTC.

This clone was seen more than once but under ten times. This sequence joins TRBV5-4 and TRBJ2-2, with D possibly TRBD2 on 5 matching bases. V dropped 4 bases and J dropped 0 bases, with 16 bases sitting between them. Germline V CDR1 and CDR2: SGHNT, YYREEE (reference sequence). CDR3 length equals 17 residues. The CDR3 here is CASSPRSEGSNTGELFF. CDR3 in DNA: TGTGCCAGCAGCCCAAGAAGTGAGGGATCGAACACCGGGGAGCTGTTTTTT.